Each of the 10 T cell receptor beta chains below was sequenced from the same sample in a study of T-cell memory formation after mild COVID-19. TCRdb reanalysed the 5' RACE reads using MiXCR and keeps one entry per CDR3 protein. The sample carries hundreds of thousands of distinct CDR3 sequences, about a fifth recorded once. Sequenced input: PBMCs or a T cell subset sorted from them (not recorded which). The source is an adult woman who had mild COVID-19 (a few samples of this study predate the infection). Cell type and time point are not known.

This chain uses TRBV6-5 with TRBJ1-4, with 9 bases fitting TRBD1. Germline trimming cut 6 bases from V and 4 bases from J; bases unmatched to any gene: 15. The CDR3 is made up of 18 amino acids. Germline V gives CDR1 MNHEY, CDR2 SVGAGI. In DNA form, the CDR3 reads TGTGCCAGCAGCCCCCGGACAGGGGTCCTCCCGTTTAATGAAAAACTGTTTTTT. It is translated as CASSPRTGVLPFNEKLFF.

This clonotype was seen a handful of times. V is TRBV5-1 and J is TRBJ2-2; the D is unclear. Germline CDR1 is SGHRS and CDR2 is YFSETQ. The CDR3 totals 13 residues. V was shortened by 1 base and J by 3 bases, with 4 bases between the two germline ends. CDR3 protein: CASSLFDTGELFF. CDR3 DNA sequence: TGCGCCAGCAGCTTGTTCGACACCGGGGAGCTGTTTTTT.

This clonotype was seen a handful of times. The chain uses TRBV15 and TRBJ2-1; 9 nucleotides agree with TRBD2. Germline V CDR1 and CDR2: LNHNV, YYDKDF (reference sequence). V was clipped by 4 bases and J by 13 bases; unmatched bases: 8. The CDR3 runs to 13 residues. CDR3 sequence (DNA): TGTGCCACCAGCAATTTGGCGGGGGGGCCACAGTTCTTC. This sequence encodes CATSNLAGGPQFF.

The gene calls are TRBV19 and TRBJ2-1; no reliable D call. V was shortened by 5 bases and J by 8 bases, with 19 bases between the two germline ends. CDR3 size: 15 residues. The germline gives CDR1 LNHDA, CDR2 SQIVND (reference sequence). CDR3 region: CASSLASRSFDEQFF. In nucleotides, the CDR3 is TGTGCCAGTAGTCTCGCTAGTAGGAGTTTCGATGAGCAGTTCTTC. Complete variable domain (other parts from reference TRBV19 and TRBJ2-1): DGGITQSPKYLFRKEGQNVTLSCEQNLNHDAMYWYRQDPGQGLRLIYYSQIVNDFQKGDIAEGYSVSREKKESFPLTVTSAQKNPTAFYLCASSLASRSFDEQFFGPGTRLTVL.

The chain recombines TRBV3-1 with TRBJ1-2, with 9 bases lining up with TRBD1. With V trimmed by 2 bases and J by 7 bases, 5 bases remained unmatched. Germline loops: CDR1 LGHDT, CDR2 YNNKEL (reference sequence). This CDR3 region has 14 residues. In DNA, the CDR3 is TGTGCCAGCAGCCAAAGCGGGACAGGGTTTGGCTACACCTTC. Encoded protein: CASSQSGTGFGYTF.

CDR3 nucleotide sequence: TGTGCCAGCAGCTTGGCAGGCGGACACAATGGCTACACCTTC. This encodes CASSLAGGHNGYTF. This chain joins TRBV7-6 and TRBJ1-2, with a weak D call TRBD1 (5 bases). CDR1 SGHVS and CDR2 FNYEAQ come from the germline V gene. The CDR3 is 14 residues long. V lost 3 bases, J lost 6 bases, and 14 bases lay in between.

The gene calls are TRBV4-1 and TRBJ2-3, with 9 bases that match TRBD2. The CDR3 is 16 amino acids. Germline values: CDR1 MGHRA, CDR2 YSYEKL. The V gene end was trimmed by 2 bases and the J gene end by 1 base; junction bases not matched to a gene: 4. CDR3 residues: CASSQISGGRTDTQYF. CDR3 sequence (DNA): TGCGCCAGCAGCCAAATAAGCGGGGGGCGCACAGATACGCAGTATTTT.

The J gene is TRBJ2-3, the V gene TRBV5-1; tentatively, D is TRBD2 (7 bases). Trimming removed 0 bases at V and 2 bases at J, with 10 bases between. The CDR3 length is 15 residues. Germline assignment: CDR1 SGHRS and CDR2 YFSETQ. The CDR3 region has the DNA TGCGCCAGCAGCTTGGCCGGGGGGCACACAGATACGCAGTATTTT. Translating gives CASSLAGGHTDTQYF.

This clonotype was observed a handful of times. The V and J genes are TRBV5-1 and TRBJ1-2, with 9 bases that match TRBD1. After removal of 0 bases from V and 11 bases from J, the junction contained 2 bases not matched to a gene. Per the germline V gene, CDR1 is SGHRS and CDR2 is YFSETQ. The CDR3 has 12 amino acids. The CDR3 reads CASSLEQGAYTF. The CDR3 coding sequence is TGCGCCAGCAGCTTGGAACAGGGGGCATACACCTTC.

The chain uses TRBV6-1 and TRBJ2-1, with 10 bases that match TRBD2. After removal of 5 bases from V and 7 bases from J, the junction contained 17 bases not matched to a gene. The CDR3 has 18 residues. The germline V gene encodes CDR1 MNHNS and CDR2 SASEGT. DNA for the CDR3: TGTGCCAGCAGTCTCGCGGGGAAGGCTAGCGGGAGTGGTAATGAGCAGTTCTTC. As protein: CASSLAGKASGSGNEQFF.